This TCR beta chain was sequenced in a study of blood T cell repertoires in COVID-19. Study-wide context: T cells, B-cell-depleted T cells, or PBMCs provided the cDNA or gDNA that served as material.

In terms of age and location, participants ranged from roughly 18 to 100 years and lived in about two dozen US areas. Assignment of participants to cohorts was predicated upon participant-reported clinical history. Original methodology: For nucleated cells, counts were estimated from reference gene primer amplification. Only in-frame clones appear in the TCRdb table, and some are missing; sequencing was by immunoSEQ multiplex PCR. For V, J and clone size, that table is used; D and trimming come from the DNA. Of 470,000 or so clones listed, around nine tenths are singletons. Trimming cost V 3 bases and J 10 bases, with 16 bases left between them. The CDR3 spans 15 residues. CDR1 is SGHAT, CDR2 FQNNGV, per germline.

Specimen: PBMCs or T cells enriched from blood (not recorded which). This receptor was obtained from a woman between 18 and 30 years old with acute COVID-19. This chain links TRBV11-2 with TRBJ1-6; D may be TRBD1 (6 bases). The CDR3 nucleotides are TGTGCCAGCAGCTTGTCTCAGGGGCTGTGGTCACCCCTCCACTTT. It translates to CASSLSQGLWSPLHF.